This T cell receptor beta chain was sequenced in a study of T cells in localized non-small cell lung cancer. Study conclusions and caveats: A denser population of T cells in blood accompanied longer overall survival. It remains possible that heterogeneity exists, since only one tumor region was sequenced. Adjacent lung had a median around 50 of the 100 largest tumor clones. Uninvolved adjacent lung showed the highest T cell clonality, exceeding tumor.

Notes on this clone: Its specificity is unknown.

The V end was cut by 5 bases, the J end by 1 base, with 14 bases between. In germline, CDR1 is MDHEN, CDR2 SYDVKM. This CDR3 region has 15 residues. Only in-frame clones appear in the TCRdb table, and some are missing; sequencing was by immunoSEQ multiplex PCR. The sample contains 65,000 to 80,000 clones, about four fifths of which appear only once. This TCR was recovered from a female donor older than 55 with stage I lung adenocarcinoma. This chain links TRBV28 with TRBJ2-5, with D maybe TRBD1 (6 bases). The starting material was peripheral blood, obtained before any cancer treatment. CDR3 in amino acids: CASSITRDTQETQYF. The CDR3 DNA follows: TGTGCCAGCAGTATAACCCGGGACACCCAAGAGACCCAGTACTTC.